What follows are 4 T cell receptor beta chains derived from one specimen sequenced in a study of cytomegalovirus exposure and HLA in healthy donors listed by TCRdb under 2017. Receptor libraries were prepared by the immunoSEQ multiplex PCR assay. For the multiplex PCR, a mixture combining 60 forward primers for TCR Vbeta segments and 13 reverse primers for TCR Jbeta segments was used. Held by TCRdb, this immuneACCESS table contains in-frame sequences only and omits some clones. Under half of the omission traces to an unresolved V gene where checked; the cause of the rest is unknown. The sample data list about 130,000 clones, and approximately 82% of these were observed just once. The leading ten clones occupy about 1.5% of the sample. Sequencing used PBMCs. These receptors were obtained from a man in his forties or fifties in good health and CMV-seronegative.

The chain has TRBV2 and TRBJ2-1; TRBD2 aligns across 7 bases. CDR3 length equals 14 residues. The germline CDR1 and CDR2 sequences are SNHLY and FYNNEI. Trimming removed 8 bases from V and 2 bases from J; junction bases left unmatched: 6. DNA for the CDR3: TGTGCCAGCGGGGGAGGGACGGCCTACAATGAGCAGTTCTTC. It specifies CASGGGTAYNEQFF. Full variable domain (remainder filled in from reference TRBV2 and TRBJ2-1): EPEVTQTPSHQVTQMGQEVILRCVPISNHLYFYWYRQILGQKVEFLVSFYNNEISEKSEIFDDQFSVERPDGSNFTLKIRSTKLEDSAMYFCASGGGTAYNEQFFGPGTRLTVL.

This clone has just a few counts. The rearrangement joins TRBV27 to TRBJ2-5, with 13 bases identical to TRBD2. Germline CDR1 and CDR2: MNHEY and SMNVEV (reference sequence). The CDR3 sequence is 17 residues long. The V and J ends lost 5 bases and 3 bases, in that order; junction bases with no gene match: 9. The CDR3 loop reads CASSHLLAGGEEETQYF. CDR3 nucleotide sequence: TGTGCCAGCAGTCATCTACTAGCGGGGGGGGAAGAAGAGACCCAGTACTTC.

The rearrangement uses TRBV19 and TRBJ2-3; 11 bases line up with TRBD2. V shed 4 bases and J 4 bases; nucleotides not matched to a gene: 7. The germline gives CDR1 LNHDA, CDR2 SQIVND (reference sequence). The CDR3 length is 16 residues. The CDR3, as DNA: TGTGCCAGTAGTAAGACTAGCGGGATATCCGCAGATACGCAGTATTTT. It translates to CASSKTSGISADTQYF.

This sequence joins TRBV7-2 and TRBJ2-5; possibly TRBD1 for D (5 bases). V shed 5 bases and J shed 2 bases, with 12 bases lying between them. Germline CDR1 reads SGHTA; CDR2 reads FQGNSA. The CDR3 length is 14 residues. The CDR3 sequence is CASSLAGHQETQYF. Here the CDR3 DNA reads TGTGCCAGCAGCCTGGCAGGGCATCAAGAGACCCAGTACTTC.